This entry concerns a single T cell receptor (beta chain). The Seattle site enrolled patients during active infection and followed them longitudinally. This record comes from a study of blood T cell repertoires in COVID-19. The wider study: The samples span acute and convalescent COVID-19 from the United States, Italy and Spain. From T cells, B-cell-depleted T cells, or PBMCs came the material, which was cDNA or gDNA.

Produced via immunoSEQ multiplex PCR; TCRdb's table is partial and in-frame only. The repertoire includes fewer than 700,000 clones, around 90% of them detected once, and roughly 8% sits in the top ten. This CDR3 is 13 amino acids long. Germline V gives CDR1 SGHRS, CDR2 YFSETQ. Trimming shortened V by 0 bases and J by 8 bases, and 11 bases separated the two germline ends. The sample was peripheral blood. The clonotype comes from a woman between 45 and 65 years old with COVID-19, enrolled during active disease. The chain is built from TRBV5-1 and TRBJ1-2; a possible D gene is TRBD1 (6 bases). The CDR3 region is CASSLELGAGYTF. The CDR3 nucleotides read TGCGCCAGCAGCTTGGAGTTGGGGGCAGGCTACACCTTC.